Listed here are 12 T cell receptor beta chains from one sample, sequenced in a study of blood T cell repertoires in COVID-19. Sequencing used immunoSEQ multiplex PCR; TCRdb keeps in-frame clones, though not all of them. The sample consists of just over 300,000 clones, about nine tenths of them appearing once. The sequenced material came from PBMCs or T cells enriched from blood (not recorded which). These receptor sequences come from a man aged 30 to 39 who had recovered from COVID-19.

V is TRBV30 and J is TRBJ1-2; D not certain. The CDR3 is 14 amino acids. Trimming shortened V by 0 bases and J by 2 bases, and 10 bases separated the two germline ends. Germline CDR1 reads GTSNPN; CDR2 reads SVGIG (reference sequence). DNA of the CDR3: TGTGCCTGGAGTGTCCGAACTCAAAACTATGGCTACACCTTC. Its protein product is CAWSVRTQNYGYTF.

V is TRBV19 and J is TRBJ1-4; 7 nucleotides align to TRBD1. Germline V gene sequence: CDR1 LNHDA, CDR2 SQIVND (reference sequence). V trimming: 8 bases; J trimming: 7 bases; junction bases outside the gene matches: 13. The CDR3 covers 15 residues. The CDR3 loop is CASGQDNSWGEKLFF. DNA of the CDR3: TGTGCCAGTGGACAGGACAACTCCTGGGGTGAAAAACTGTTTTTT.

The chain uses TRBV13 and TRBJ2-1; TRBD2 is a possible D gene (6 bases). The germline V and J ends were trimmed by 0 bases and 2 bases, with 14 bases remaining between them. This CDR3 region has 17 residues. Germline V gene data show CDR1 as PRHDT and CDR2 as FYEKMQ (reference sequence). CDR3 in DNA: TGTGCCAGCAGCTTAGGAGGTAGCGGAGACACCTACAATGAGCAGTTCTTC. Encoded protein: CASSLGGSGDTYNEQFF. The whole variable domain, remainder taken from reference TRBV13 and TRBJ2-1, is AAGVIQSPRHLIKEKRETATLKCYPIPRHDTVYWYQQGPGQDPQFLISFYEKMQSDKGSIPDRFSAQQFSDYHSELNMSSLELGDSALYFCASSLGGSGDTYNEQFFGPGTRLTVL.

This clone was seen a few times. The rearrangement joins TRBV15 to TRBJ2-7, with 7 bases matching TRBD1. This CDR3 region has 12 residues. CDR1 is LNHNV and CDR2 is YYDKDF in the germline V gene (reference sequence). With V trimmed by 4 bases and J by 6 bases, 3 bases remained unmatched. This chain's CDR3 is CATSIQGSEQYF. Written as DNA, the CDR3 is TGTGCCACCAGCATACAGGGGTCCGAGCAGTACTTC. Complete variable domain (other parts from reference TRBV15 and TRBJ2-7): DAMVIQNPRYQVTQFGKPVTLSCSQTLNHNVMYWYQQKSSQAPKLLFHYYDKDFNNEADTPDNFQSRRPNTSFCFLDIRSPGLGDTAMYLCATSIQGSEQYFGPGTRLTVT.

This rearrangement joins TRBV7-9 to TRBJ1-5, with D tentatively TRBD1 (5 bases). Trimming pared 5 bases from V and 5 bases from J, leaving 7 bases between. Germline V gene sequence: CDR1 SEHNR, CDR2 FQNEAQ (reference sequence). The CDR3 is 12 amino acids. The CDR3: CASSMTDQPQHF. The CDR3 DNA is TGTGCCAGCAGCATGACAGATCAGCCCCAGCATTTT.

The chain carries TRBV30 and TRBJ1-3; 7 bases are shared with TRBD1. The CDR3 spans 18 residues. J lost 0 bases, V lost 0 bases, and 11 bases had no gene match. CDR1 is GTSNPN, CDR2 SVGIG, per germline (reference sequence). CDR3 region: CAWSVSWRGQLSGNTIYF. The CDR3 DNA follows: TGTGCCTGGAGTGTAAGTTGGAGGGGACAGCTCTCTGGAAACACCATATATTTT.

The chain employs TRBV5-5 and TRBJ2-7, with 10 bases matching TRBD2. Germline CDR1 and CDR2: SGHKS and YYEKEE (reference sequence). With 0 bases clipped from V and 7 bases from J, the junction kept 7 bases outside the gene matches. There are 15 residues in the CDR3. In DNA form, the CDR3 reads TGTGCCAGCAGCTTGGAGCTAGCGGGAGTCAAAGAGCAGTACTTC. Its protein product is CASSLELAGVKEQYF.

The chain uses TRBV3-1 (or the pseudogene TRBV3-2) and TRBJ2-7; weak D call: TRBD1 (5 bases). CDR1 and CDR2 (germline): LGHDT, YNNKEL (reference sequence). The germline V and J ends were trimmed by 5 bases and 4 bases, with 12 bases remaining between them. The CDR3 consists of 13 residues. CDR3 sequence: CASSGQGVYEQYF. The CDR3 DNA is TGTGCCAGCAGCGGCCAGGGTGTGTACGAGCAGTACTTC.

In DNA, the CDR3 is TGTGCCAGCAGCTTTGCTCCTCTGATGAGGGGGTCGGGCTACACCTTC. Protein: CASSFAPLMRGSGYTF. This chain connects TRBV11-3 to TRBJ1-2, with D possibly TRBD1 on 6 matching bases. The germline V gene encodes CDR1 SGHNT and CDR2 YENEEA. Trimming shortened V by 3 bases and J by 8 bases, and 22 bases separated the two germline ends. The CDR3 totals 16 residues.

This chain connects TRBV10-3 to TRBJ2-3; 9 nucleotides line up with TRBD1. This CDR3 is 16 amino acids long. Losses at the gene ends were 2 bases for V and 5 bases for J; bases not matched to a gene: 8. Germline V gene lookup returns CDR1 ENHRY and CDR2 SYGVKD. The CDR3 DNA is TGTGCCATCAGTGAGCCGTCCCGGGACAGGGAAGATACGCAGTATTTT. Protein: CAISEPSRDREDTQYF.

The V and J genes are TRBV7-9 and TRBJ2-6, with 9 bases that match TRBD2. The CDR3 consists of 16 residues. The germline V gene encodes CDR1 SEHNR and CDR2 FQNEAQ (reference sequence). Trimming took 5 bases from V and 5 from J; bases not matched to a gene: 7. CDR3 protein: CASSPAGGRRANVLTF. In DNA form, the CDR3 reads TGTGCCAGCAGCCCCGCGGGAGGGAGACGGGCCAACGTCCTGACTTTC.

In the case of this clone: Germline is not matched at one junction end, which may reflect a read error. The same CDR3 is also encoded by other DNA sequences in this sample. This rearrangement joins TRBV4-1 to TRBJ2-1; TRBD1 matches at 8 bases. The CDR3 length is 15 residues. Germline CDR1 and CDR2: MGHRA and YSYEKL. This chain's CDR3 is CASSPGQGPNNEQFF. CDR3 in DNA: TGCGCCAGTAGCCCAGGACAGGGTCCAAACAATGAGCAGTTCTTC.